This TCR beta chain was sequenced in a study of T-cell reconstitution after alpha-beta-depleted transplantation in children. This clonotype was counted a few times. The antigen is unknown. V dropped 0 bases and J dropped 1; count of bases not matched to a gene: 6. Germline V gene sequence: CDR1 SGHRS, CDR2 YFSETQ. The CDR3 length is 17 residues. Unique molecular identifiers were incorporated when the TCRbeta library was constructed. MiXCR was run by TCRdb on the PCR reads, yielding one entry per CDR3 protein. This table has some 310,000 distinct CDR3 sequences, approximately 23% appearing once. The study's findings and limits: The authors attributed T-cell counts and diversity one year after transplant mostly to newly produced T cells.

This TCR derives from a male patient younger than 18 who had a stem cell transplant for acute lymphoblastic leukemia, so the T cells may come from the graft donor. V usage is TRBV5-1 and J usage is TRBJ2-2; 7 bases fit TRBD2. Sequenced material: PBMCs, mostly from graft donor cells, taken 180 days after TCRalphabeta/CD19-depleted stem cell transplant. CDR3 nucleotides: TGCGCCAGCAGCTTGGCTCCTAGCGGTTGGAACACCGGGGAGCTGTTTTTT. This gives the protein CASSLAPSGWNTGELFF.